These 10 T cell receptor beta chains originate from one sample sequenced in a study of T cells in women clearing cervical HPV infection. TCRdb's copy holds only in-frame clones and misses some; the assay was immunoSEQ multiplex PCR. This listing includes about 32,000 clones. Sequencing was performed on blood buffy coat. The receptor source for this set is a woman between 18 and 75 years old with a cervical HPV16 infection that either progressed to CIN3+ or cleared (not recorded which).

As concerns this clone: The read finishes 3 residues shy of the CDR3 end, and the germline J gene is used to complete it. The rearrangement links TRBV6-4 to TRBJ2-1; TRBD2 agrees at 12 bases. Germline CDR1 MRHNA, CDR2 SNTAGT. Trimming took 6 bases from V and 6 from J; bases not matched to a gene: 6. This CDR3 contains 15 residues. The sequenced part of the CDR3 DNA is TGTGCCAGCAGCCGTACTAGCGGGGGGCTCAATGAG. Encoded protein: CASSRTSGGLNE. The full CDR3 sequence reads CASSRTSGGLNEQFF.

As regards this clone: Coverage ceases 3 residues before the CDR3 finishes, and the germline J gene fills in the end. J is TRBJ1-1 and V is TRBV28; D call uncertain. The germline CDR1 and CDR2 sequences are MDHEN and SYDVKM. The V end lost 6 bases, the J end lost 2 bases, and 10 bases lay between the germline ends. The CDR3 totals 13 residues. The CDR3 here is CASRKQQNTEAFF. The CDR3 bases that were read are TGTGCCAGCAGAAAACAGCAAAACACTGAA.

With regard to this clone: The sequence runs out 3 residues before the end of the CDR3; the remainder is reconstructed from the germline J gene. J is TRBJ2-5 and V is TRBV2; tentative D call: TRBD2 (6 bases). Germline CDR1 reads SNHLY; CDR2 reads FYNNEI. This CDR3 is 14 amino acids long. The V end was cut by 7 bases, the J end by 2 bases, with 14 bases between. The CDR3 DNA, read in part, is TGTGCCAGCAACAAGGAGGGGAGGCAAGAGACC. Its protein is CASNKEGRQET. The whole CDR3 is CASNKEGRQETQYF. The full variable domain, completed using reference TRBV2 and TRBJ2-5, is EPEVTQTPSHQVTQMGQEVILRCVPISNHLYFYWYRQILGQKVEFLVSFYNNEISEKSEIFDDQFSVERPDGSNFTLKIRSTKLEDSAMYFCASNKEGRQETQYFGPGTRLLVL.

Concerning this clone itself: The read ends 3 residues early relative to the CDR3; the germline J gene fills the gap. Different DNA sequences within this sample yield the same CDR3. The chain employs TRBV2 and TRBJ1-3, with D maybe TRBD1 (6 bases). V lost 5 bases and J lost 4, with 18 bases in between. The CDR3 has 16 residues. CDR1 and CDR2 (germline): SNHLY, FYNNEI. This CDR3 reads CASSTTLGQRGNTIYF. The sequenced part of the CDR3 DNA is TGTGCCAGCAGTACAACTCTAGGACAGAGGGGAAACACC.

Details on this clone: The read ends 3 residues before the CDR3 terminus; that terminus is restored from the germline J gene. The V call is TRBV6-2 or TRBV6-3, the J call TRBJ2-2; TRBD1 agrees at 8 bases. Germline V lookup: CDR1 MNHEY, CDR2 SVGEGT. The CDR3 length is 15 residues. CDR3 region: CASSSRDRLNSPLFF. CDR3 DNA (partial): TGTGCCAGCAGTAGCCGGGACAGGCTTAATTCACCG.

Regarding this clone: The read finishes 3 residues shy of the CDR3 end, and the germline J gene is used to complete it. This chain connects TRBV30 to TRBJ1-2; 7 bases line up with TRBD1. The junction had 8 bases not matched to a gene; V was cut back by 2 bases and J by 5 bases. The CDR3 consists of 14 residues. CDR1 is GTSNPN, CDR2 SVGIG, per germline (reference sequence). CDR3 protein: CAWSPPGTAYGYTF. The sequenced CDR3 bases are TGTGCCTGGAGTCCTCCCGGGACAGCATATGGC.

Notes on this clone: The CDR3 end falls 3 residues outside the read, so it is completed with the germline J gene. The rearrangement links TRBV12-3 or TRBV12-4 to TRBJ2-5, with TRBD1 matching over 8 bases. Trimming at V came to 4 bases and at J to 1 base, leaving 2 bases not matched to a gene. The CDR3 runs 14 residues. Partial CDR3 DNA: TGTGCCAGCAGTTATACAGGGGGCCAAGAGACC. This encodes CASSYTGGQET. The whole CDR3 sequence reads CASSYTGGQETQYF.

Points on this clone: The CDR3 extends 3 residues past the end of the read, so its final part is completed from the germline J gene. The V gene is TRBV19, the J gene TRBJ1-5; TRBD1 matches at 8 bases. This CDR3 spans 14 amino acids. V trimming: 6 bases; J trimming: 7 bases; junction bases outside the gene matches: 8. Germline CDR1 and CDR2: LNHDA and SQIVND (reference sequence). The CDR3 loop reads CASSDRGSGQPQHF. The sequenced part of the CDR3 DNA is TGTGCCAGTAGCGACAGGGGATCGGGGCAGCCC.

Of note for this clone: Read data end 3 residues before the CDR3 end; the end is taken from the germline J gene. The chain joins TRBV5-5 to TRBJ1-1; 8 bases are shared with TRBD1. Per germline, CDR1 SGHKS and CDR2 YYEKEE (reference sequence). Trimming cost V 5 bases and J 4 bases; bases outside gene matches: 4. CDR3 size: 13 residues. This CDR3 reads CASSPDRGTEAFF. The covered CDR3 bases are TGTGCCAGCAGTCCTGACAGGGGCACTGAA.

As regards this clone: The CDR3 end lies 3 residues beyond the end of the read and is filled in from the germline J gene. V gene TRBV7-2 combines with J gene TRBJ2-2; 9 nucleotides agree with TRBD1. Per germline, CDR1 SGHTA and CDR2 FQGNSA. The CDR3 has 12 residues. CDR3 region: CASSLTGQGLFF. The part of the CDR3 DNA that was read is TGTGCCAGCAGCTTAACGGGACAGGGG. Variable domain in full (rest from reference TRBV7-2 and TRBJ2-2): GAGVSQSPSNKVTEKGKDVELRCDPISGHTALYWYRQSLGQGLEFLIYFQGNSAPDKSGLPSDRFSAERTGGSVSTLTIQRTQQEDSAVYLCASSLTGQGLFFGEGSRLTVL.